This T cell receptor beta chain came from a study of T cell changes during pregnancy in multiple sclerosis. Trimming took 8 bases from V and 0 from J, leaving 14 bases between them. Germline CDR1 is SGHTA and CDR2 is FQGNSA. The CDR3 is 14 residues long. Here immunoSEQ multiplex PCR was the method, and the copy in TCRdb shows in-frame clones only, minus some. The sample has 70,000 or so clones, around 91% seen once; the top ten hold roughly 0.7%. This chain connects TRBV7-2 to TRBJ2-7; possible D gene TRBD2, 5 bases. The sequence was obtained from a female donor in good health, enrolled as a control in a pregnancy study. The sample consisted of peripheral blood, taken in the third trimester of pregnancy. For the CDR3, the DNA is TGTGCCAGCGCCACGGGAAGGGTCTCCTACGAGCAGTACTTC. Translated, it gives CASATGRVSYEQYF.